Below, 20 T cell receptor beta chains from the same sample are listed, as sequenced in a study of CD8 T cells in ankylosing spondylitis. TCRdb re-called the 5' RACE reads through MiXCR, storing one row per CDR3 protein. The table records under 200,000 distinct CDR3 sequences, around a tenth of them present only once. The sequencing sample was made of blood, either unsorted or a sorted T cell fraction (not recorded which). Receptor source: a female donor with ankylosing spondylitis or in good health (not recorded which).

J is TRBJ1-2 and V is TRBV28; weak D call: TRBD1 (6 bases). The CDR3 is 12 amino acids. Germline CDR1 MDHEN, CDR2 SYDVKM. Between the trimmed V and J ends, which lost 7 bases and 5 bases, there was a span of 11 bases. The CDR3 loop reads CASMDRYYGYTF. As DNA, the CDR3 is TGTGCCAGCATGGACAGATATTATGGCTACACCTTC.

CDR3 sequence: CASSVYLSNEQFF. The CDR3 nucleotides read TGTGCCAGCAGTGTGTACCTATCCAATGAGCAGTTCTTC. The chain has TRBV2 and TRBJ2-1, with unresolved D. The CDR3 spans 13 residues. With 4 bases removed from V and 6 bases from J, the gap between germline ends came to 10 bases. Germline V gene sequence: CDR1 SNHLY, CDR2 FYNNEI.

This clonotype was seen a few times. The CDR3 region is CASSTPGQEPFNYGYTF. CDR3 coding DNA: TGTGCCAGCAGCACACCGGGACAGGAACCTTTTAACTATGGCTACACCTTC. This rearrangement joins TRBV9 to TRBJ1-2; 8 bases agree with TRBD1. CDR3 length: 17 residues. Trimming at V came to 4 bases and at J to 1 base, leaving 12 bases not matched to a gene. From germline, CDR1 is SGDLS and CDR2 YYNGEE.

In its sample, this clonotype was seen many times. V is TRBV6-5 and J is TRBJ1-1; tentative D call: TRBD1 (5 bases). Germline CDR1 and CDR2: MNHEY and SVGAGI. This CDR3 region has 14 residues. The ends were cut back, 6 bases at V and 5 bases at J, with 16 bases in the middle. CDR3 sequence (DNA): TGTGCCAGCAGCTCCCGGGGGGGTGGGACTGAAGCTTTCTTT. It specifies CASSSRGGGTEAFF.

This clonotype was observed a few times. The CDR3 does not close with the conserved phenylalanine or tryptophan, likely indicating a read error. The chain carries TRBV11-1 and TRBJ1-2; D is unclear. Trimming shortened V by 2 bases and J by 3 bases, and 7 bases separated the two germline ends. Germline V gene data show CDR1 as SGHAT and CDR2 as FQDESV (reference sequence). This CDR3 has 13 amino acids. The CDR3 DNA is TGTGCCAGCAGCTTAATGGCAGACTATGGCTACACCTCC. Amino acid sequence: CASSLMADYGYTS.

The sample holds many counts of this clonotype. J is TRBJ2-1 and V is TRBV27; D uncertain. V lost 6 bases and J 3 bases, leaving 18 bases between the germline ends. Germline V gene data show CDR1 as MNHEY and CDR2 as SMNVEV (reference sequence). The CDR3 runs to 16 residues. CDR3 DNA: TGTGCCAGCAGCCCAACCCAGGCTATCGACTACAATGAGCAGTTCTTC. Protein: CASSPTQAIDYNEQFF.

V is TRBV6-2 or TRBV6-3 and J is TRBJ2-7; a weak D match, TRBD2 (6 bases). The CDR3 contains 13 residues. Trimming took 5 bases from V and 4 from J, leaving 12 bases between them. Germline V lookup: CDR1 MNHEY, CDR2 SVGEGT. CDR3 region: CASSPVEGYEQYF. CDR3 coding DNA: TGTGCCAGCAGTCCGGTGGAGGGATACGAGCAGTACTTC.

This clonotype was picked up a small number of times. The chain carries TRBV6-5 and TRBJ2-5; TRBD1 aligns across 9 bases. With 3 bases clipped from V and 5 bases from J, the junction kept 7 bases outside the gene matches. The V gene's germline CDR1 is MNHEY and CDR2 SVGAGI. CDR3 size: 15 residues. CDR3 in amino acids: CASSYSGQGIETQYF. The DNA of the CDR3 is TGTGCCAGCAGTTATTCCGGACAGGGGATTGAGACCCAGTACTTC.

The chain joins TRBV27 to TRBJ2-7; 15 bases fit TRBD2. The length of the CDR3 is 16 residues. V shed 6 bases, J shed 3 bases, and the junction held 6 bases outside the gene matches. Germline V gene data show CDR1 as MNHEY and CDR2 as SMNVEV (reference sequence). The CDR3 DNA reads TGTGCCAGCAGACCGGGACTAGCGGGAGGTCTCTACGAGCAGTACTTC. Its translation is CASRPGLAGGLYEQYF.

J is TRBJ1-6 and V is TRBV5-6; 8 bases are shared with TRBD1. Germline V lookup: CDR1 SGHDT, CDR2 YYEEEE. The CDR3 totals 13 residues. The V and J ends lost 4 bases and 10 bases, in that order; junction bases with no gene match: 4. The CDR3 bases are TGTGCCAGCAGCGGGACAGGTTGGTCACCCCTCCACTTT. This translates into CASSGTGWSPLHF.

This clonotype occurred many times. The chain links TRBV19 to TRBJ2-1, with 8 bases fitting TRBD2. CDR1 and CDR2 (germline): LNHDA, SQIVND (reference sequence). The V gene end was trimmed by 1 base and the J gene end by 4 bases; junction bases not matched to a gene: 9. The CDR3 length is 17 residues. CDR3 DNA: TGTGCCAGTAGTATAGCCCACGGGGCTAGCGGGTACAATGAGCAGTTCTTC. This codes for CASSIAHGASGYNEQFF.

This clonotype was recorded at least ten times. The J gene is TRBJ1-1, the V gene TRBV5-1; D uncertain. This CDR3 is built from 16 residues. The V gene's germline CDR1 is SGHRS and CDR2 YFSETQ. Trimming pared 0 bases from V and 1 base from J, leaving 13 bases between. CDR3 residues: CASSLDPGSSNTEAFF. In nucleotides, the CDR3 is TGCGCCAGCAGCTTGGACCCTGGGTCGTCGAACACTGAAGCTTTCTTT.

This clonotype turned up a few times. V usage is TRBV7-9 and J usage is TRBJ1-5; 7 bases match TRBD1. The trim removed 1 base at V and 4 bases at J, leaving 10 bases unmatched. There are 17 residues in the CDR3. Germline CDR1 is SEHNR and CDR2 is FQNEAQ (reference sequence). CDR3 bases: TGTGCCAGCAGCTTAGAACCCCTTCCAGGGGGAAATCAGCCCCAGCATTTT. Amino acids: CASSLEPLPGGNQPQHF.

This clonotype was found a few times. The genes are TRBV7-9 and TRBJ2-7; D possibly corresponds to TRBD2 (5 bases). Germline lookup yields CDR1 SEHNR and CDR2 FQNEAQ (reference sequence). V was trimmed by 1 base and J by 5 bases, leaving 9 bases between them. The CDR3 loop spans 13 amino acids. CDR3 in amino acids: CASSLVGRDEQYF. The CDR3 nucleotides are TGTGCCAGCAGCTTAGTAGGGCGGGACGAGCAGTACTTC.

The sample holds a few counts of this clonotype. The V and J genes are TRBV12-3 or TRBV12-4 and TRBJ2-1; D uncertain. The CDR3 covers 16 residues. V was trimmed by 0 bases and J by 2 bases, leaving 11 bases between them. The CDR3 coding sequence is TGTGCCAGCAGTTTAGCGCTGGACGGTACCTACAATGAGCAGTTCTTC. Amino acids: CASSLALDGTYNEQFF.

The V call is TRBV27, the J call TRBJ2-3; no reliable D call. Germline values: CDR1 MNHEY, CDR2 SMNVEV (reference sequence). V was shortened by 10 bases and J by 0 bases, with 14 bases between the two germline ends. The CDR3 consists of 14 residues. The CDR3 region has the DNA TGTGCCACCTCCCGAAGAGAAAGCACAGATACGCAGTATTTT. Protein product: CATSRRESTDTQYF.

The CDR3 sequence is CASSPYSNYGYTF. The CDR3, as DNA: TGTGCCAGCAGTCCCTATTCGAACTATGGCTACACCTTC. V usage is TRBV7-9 and J usage is TRBJ1-2; D uncertain. The V end was cut by 6 bases, the J end by 2 bases, with 10 bases between. Per the germline V gene, CDR1 is SEHNR and CDR2 is FQNEAQ (reference sequence). This CDR3 spans 13 amino acids.

V and J are TRBV19 and TRBJ2-7; TRBD2 aligns across 7 bases. This CDR3 has 13 amino acids. The V and J ends lost 1 base and 4 bases, in that order; junction bases with no gene match: 1. Germline lookup yields CDR1 LNHDA and CDR2 SQIVND (reference sequence). CDR3 residues: CASSIGEGYEQYF. In DNA form, the CDR3 reads TGTGCCAGTAGTATAGGGGAGGGTTACGAGCAGTACTTC.

This clonotype appeared many times. The CDR3 is CASSQESTSSYEQYF. The CDR3 nucleotides read TGTGCCAGCAGCCAAGAATCCACTAGCTCCTACGAGCAGTACTTC. The gene calls are TRBV4-2 and TRBJ2-7, with D maybe TRBD2 (5 bases). The CDR3 loop spans 15 amino acids. Trimming removed 0 bases at V and 0 bases at J, with 9 bases between. Germline CDR1 and CDR2: LGHNA and YNFKEQ.

The J gene is TRBJ2-2, the V gene TRBV11-2; possible D gene TRBD2, 5 bases. This CDR3 comprises 19 residues. The V gene lost 4 bases and the J gene lost 0 bases, with 21 bases spanning the gap. Germline V lookup: CDR1 SGHAT, CDR2 FQNNGV. The CDR3 spells CASSSPSKSRVSNTGELFF. CDR3 in DNA: TGTGCCAGCAGCTCTCCTTCAAAGTCGCGGGTCTCGAACACCGGGGAGCTGTTTTTT. The variable domain in full, with the rest retrieved from reference TRBV11-2 and TRBJ2-2, is EAGVAQSPRYKIIEKRQSVAFWCNPISGHATLYWYQQILGQGPKLLIQFQNNGVVDDSQLPKDRFSAERLKGVDSTLKIQPAKLEDSAVYLCASSSPSKSRVSNTGELFFGEGSRLTVL.